The 24 T cell receptor beta chains reported below all come from one sample, sequenced in a study of OX40 agonist ivuxolimab in advanced cancers. Libraries were prepared by immunoSEQ multiplex PCR; TCRdb keeps only in-frame clonotypes and omits some of them. In the table there are tens of thousands of clones, approximately 90% of which are singletons. Sequencing used CD4+ or CD8+ T cells sorted from blood, obtained in a trial of the OX40 agonist ivuxolimab. The source is an adult with an advanced solid tumor such as melanoma, head and neck, liver or kidney cancer.

The V gene is TRBV5-1, the J gene TRBJ2-5; no reliable D call. The germline CDR1 and CDR2 sequences are SGHRS and YFSETQ. The V end lost 0 bases, the J end lost 1 base, and 4 bases lay between the germline ends. The CDR3 spans 13 residues. The CDR3 sequence: CASSLGTQETQYF. CDR3 nucleotide sequence: TGCGCCAGCAGCTTGGGAACCCAAGAGACCCAGTACTTC. Full variable domain (outside the CDR3, taken from reference TRBV5-1 and TRBJ2-5): KAGVTQTPRYLIKTRGQQVTLSCSPISGHRSVSWYQQTPGQGLQFLFEYFSETQRNKGNFPGRFSGRQFSNSRSEMNVSTLELGDSALYLCASSLGTQETQYFGPGTRLLVL.

This chain connects TRBV2 to TRBJ1-6; D unclear. The germline gives CDR1 SNHLY, CDR2 FYNNEI. This CDR3 has 13 residues. The V gene lost 5 bases and the J gene lost 6 bases, with 8 bases spanning the gap. The CDR3 coding sequence is TGTGCCAGCAGTACAGACCTTAATTCACCCCTCCACTTT. Encoded protein: CASSTDLNSPLHF.

The chain recombines TRBV18 with TRBJ2-5; 15 bases line up with TRBD2. There are 15 residues in the CDR3. After removal of 0 bases from V and 11 bases from J, the junction contained 4 bases not matched to a gene. Germline lookup yields CDR1 KGHSH and CDR2 LQKENI. The DNA for the CDR3 is TGTGCCAGCTCACCACCGGGACTAGCGGGAGGTGAGCAGTACTTC. It yields the protein CASSPPGLAGGEQYF.

The genes are TRBV29-1 and TRBJ2-1; TRBD2 agrees at 11 bases. The CDR3 has 16 amino acids. In germline, CDR1 is SQVTM, CDR2 ANQGSEA. The trim removed 2 bases at V and 14 bases at J, leaving 17 bases unmatched. The CDR3 coding sequence is TGCAGCGTTGAAAGGGGACTACGTAGCGGGAGGGCCGTCGAGTTCTTC. Its protein is CSVERGLRSGRAVEFF.

The chain is built from TRBV4-1 and TRBJ1-2; no clear D. The germline V gene encodes CDR1 MGHRA and CDR2 YSYEKL. The CDR3 totals 14 residues. V was trimmed by 3 bases and J by 1 base, leaving 9 bases between them. CDR3 sequence: CASSQYGVNYGYTF. CDR3 DNA sequence: TGCGCCAGCAGCCAGTATGGGGTTAACTATGGCTACACCTTC.

The gene calls are TRBV30 and TRBJ2-3; 13 bases match TRBD2. The CDR3 consists of 15 residues. CDR1 and CDR2 from the germline V gene are GTSNPN and SVGIG (reference sequence). J gave up 3 bases and V 3 bases, and 3 bases lay outside the gene matches. The CDR3: CAWRGTSGITDTQYF. As DNA, the CDR3 is TGTGCCTGGAGGGGGACTAGCGGGATAACAGATACGCAGTATTTT.

The genes are TRBV11-3 and TRBJ1-4, with D perhaps matching TRBD1 (5 bases). CDR1 SGHNT and CDR2 YENEEA come from the germline V gene. The ends were cut back, 1 base at V and 4 bases at J, with 10 bases in the middle. The CDR3 totals 15 residues. CDR3 DNA sequence: TGTGCCAGCAGCTTAGGGGGACGGATTAATGAAAAACTGTTTTTT. It codes for CASSLGGRINEKLFF.

V usage is TRBV11-1 and J usage is TRBJ2-5; 7 bases line up with TRBD2. The CDR3 contains 13 residues. V dropped 8 bases and J dropped 1; count of bases not matched to a gene: 4. CDR1 is SGHAT, CDR2 FQDESV, per germline (reference sequence). In DNA, the CDR3 is TGTGCCAGCGGGGGGGGGATCCAAGAGACCCAGTACTTC. Residues: CASGGGIQETQYF.

The chain joins TRBV11-3 to TRBJ2-1, with unresolved D. Trimming cost V 7 bases and J 8 bases, with 24 bases left between them. Looked up from germline, CDR1 is SGHNT and CDR2 is YENEEA. The CDR3 spans 16 residues. Written as DNA, the CDR3 is TGTGCCAGCATCGAAAAGAAGAATCGGATCGACCATGAGCAGTTCTTC. Residues: CASIEKKNRIDHEQFF.

The chain carries TRBV2 and TRBJ2-1; TRBD1 aligns across 7 bases. Per the germline V gene, CDR1 is SNHLY and CDR2 is FYNNEI. The V and J ends lost 6 bases and 0 bases, in that order; junction bases with no gene match: 5. The CDR3 covers 15 residues. This CDR3 reads CASRQGQTSYNEQFF. DNA of the CDR3: TGTGCCAGCAGGCAGGGACAGACCTCCTACAATGAGCAGTTCTTC.

The CDR3 DNA reads TGTGCCAGCAGATGGACTCAAACCGGGACAGGGTACGAGCAGTACTTC. Protein sequence: CASRWTQTGTGYEQYF. The gene calls are TRBV6-6 and TRBJ2-7; 9 positions match TRBD1. The CDR3 is made up of 16 amino acids. Germline lookup yields CDR1 MNHNY and CDR2 SVGAGI (reference sequence). V trimming: 6 bases; J trimming: 4 bases; junction bases outside the gene matches: 13.

This chain connects TRBV6-1 to TRBJ2-7; no clear D. CDR1 is MNHNS and CDR2 is SASEGT in the germline V gene. The CDR3 has 15 amino acids. The germline V and J ends were trimmed by 0 bases and 0 bases, with 9 bases remaining between them. CDR3 in DNA: TGTGCCAGCAGTGAAGCTGCTGGCGGCTCCTACGAGCAGTACTTC. Its translation: CASSEAAGGSYEQYF.

The V gene is TRBV6-1, the J gene TRBJ2-3; D not resolved. The CDR3 sequence is 16 residues long. CDR1 and CDR2 (germline): MNHNS, SASEGT. Trimming removed 2 bases at V and 0 bases at J, with 12 bases between. CDR3 residues: CASSEFGSASTDTQYF. CDR3 DNA: TGTGCCAGCAGTGAATTTGGGTCGGCTAGCACAGATACGCAGTATTTT.

This clone occurred once. This rearrangement joins TRBV30 to TRBJ1-1; no firm D call. The CDR3 consists of 13 residues. Germline CDR1 GTSNPN, CDR2 SVGIG (reference sequence). The V gene lost 0 bases and the J gene lost 5 bases, with 10 bases spanning the gap. The CDR3: CAWSVLGRTEAFF. In DNA, the CDR3 is TGTGCCTGGAGTGTACTGGGGAGGACTGAAGCTTTCTTT. Complete variable domain (other parts from reference TRBV30 and TRBJ1-1): SQTIHQWPATLVQPVGSPLSLECTVEGTSNPNLYWYRQAAGRGLQLLFYSVGIGQISSEVPQNLSASRPQDRQFILSSKKLLLSDSGFYLCAWSVLGRTEAFFGQGTRLTVV.

The rearrangement uses TRBV19 and TRBJ2-7; 13 bases are shared with TRBD2. Germline-derived CDR1 and CDR2 are LNHDA and SQIVND (reference sequence). The V gene end was trimmed by 4 bases and the J gene end by 2 bases; junction bases not matched to a gene: 2. The CDR3 sequence is 15 residues long. Here the CDR3 reads CASSNGLAGAYEQYF. In DNA, the CDR3 is TGTGCCAGTAGTAATGGACTAGCGGGGGCCTACGAGCAGTACTTC. Together with reference TRBV19 and TRBJ2-7, the CDR3 gives the full variable domain: DGGITQSPKYLFRKEGQNVTLSCEQNLNHDAMYWYRQDPGQGLRLIYYSQIVNDFQKGDIAEGYSVSREKKESFPLTVTSAQKNPTAFYLCASSNGLAGAYEQYFGPGTRLTVT.

The CDR3 loop is CASSYSTADYGYTF. The CDR3 nucleotides read TGTGCCAGCAGTTACTCGACGGCGGACTATGGCTACACCTTC. This sequence joins TRBV6-6 and TRBJ1-2, with no clear D. Trimming shortened V by 0 bases and J by 3 bases, and 8 bases separated the two germline ends. CDR1 is MNHNY, CDR2 SVGAGI, per germline (reference sequence). The CDR3 extends over 14 amino acids.

The chain has TRBV11-2 and TRBJ1-3, with D uncertain. CDR3 size: 12 residues. The germline gives CDR1 SGHAT, CDR2 FQNNGV. V was trimmed by 3 bases and J by 0 bases, leaving 0 bases between them. The CDR3 sequence: CASSFSGNTIYF. DNA for the CDR3: TGTGCCAGCAGCTTCTCTGGAAACACCATATATTTT.

This chain links TRBV7-3 with TRBJ1-2; D is possibly TRBD1 (5 bases). The CDR3 contains 15 residues. Germline-derived CDR1 and CDR2 are SGHTA and FQGTGA. V dropped 2 bases and J dropped 4 bases, with 14 bases sitting between them. The CDR3 DNA is TGTGCCAGCAGCTTATCAGGTGGCGGGGGCTATGGCTACACCTTC. Protein sequence: CASSLSGGGGYGYTF.

The chain employs TRBV12-5 and TRBJ2-1, with D possibly matching TRBD2 (6 bases). V was pared by 7 bases and J by 4 bases, with 17 bases between. The CDR3 loop spans 15 amino acids. Germline loops: CDR1 LGHNT, CDR2 FRNRAP. The CDR3 nucleotides are TGTGCTAGTGCCAATTGGGGAGGCCTATACAATGAGCAGTTCTTC. Translated, it gives CASANWGGLYNEQFF.

This rearrangement joins TRBV6-1 to TRBJ2-7, with D perhaps TRBD2 (6 bases). The germline CDR1 and CDR2 sequences are MNHNS and SASEGT. This CDR3 is 15 amino acids long. V lost 4 bases and J 0 bases, leaving 13 bases between the germline ends. CDR3 protein: CASSAGGAPSYEQYF. CDR3 in DNA: TGTGCCAGCAGTGCCGGCGGGGCGCCCTCCTACGAGCAGTACTTC.

The rearrangement links TRBV9 to TRBJ2-5; the D call may be TRBD1 or TRBD2 (5 bases each). The length of the CDR3 is 16 residues. Trimming pared 0 bases from V and 1 base from J, leaving 13 bases between. Germline CDR1 reads SGDLS; CDR2 reads YYNGEE. The CDR3 nucleotides read TGTGCCAGCAGCGTAGGAGGGGCGGCGGCCCAAGAGACCCAGTACTTC. Its protein product is CASSVGGAAAQETQYF.

CDR3 region: CASRGQSGVVENIQYF. CDR3 DNA: TGTGCCAGCAGAGGACAGTCGGGGGTGGTTGAAAACATTCAGTACTTC. This sequence joins TRBV27 and TRBJ2-4; D tentatively reads TRBD1 or TRBD2 (6 bases each). There are 16 residues in the CDR3. Germline assignment: CDR1 MNHEY and CDR2 SMNVEV (reference sequence). V gave up 6 bases and J gave up 5 bases, with 20 bases separating them.

The gene calls are TRBV5-1 and TRBJ1-1; D possibly corresponds to TRBD1 (5 bases). V was cut by 0 bases and J by 1 base, with 10 bases left in between. This CDR3 contains 15 residues. CDR1 and CDR2 from the germline V gene are SGHRS and YFSETQ. CDR3 bases: TGCGCCAGCAGCTTGGCGGGGACCAAGAACACTGAAGCTTTCTTT. It specifies CASSLAGTKNTEAFF. Drawing the rest from reference TRBV5-1 and TRBJ1-1, the complete variable domain is KAGVTQTPRYLIKTRGQQVTLSCSPISGHRSVSWYQQTPGQGLQFLFEYFSETQRNKGNFPGRFSGRQFSNSRSEMNVSTLELGDSALYLCASSLAGTKNTEAFFGQGTRLTVV.

The genes are TRBV7-9 and TRBJ2-5; TRBD2 aligns across 9 bases. This CDR3 is built from 14 residues. V gave up 6 bases and J gave up 4 bases; unmatched junction bases: 6. Germline V gene sequence: CDR1 SEHNR, CDR2 FQNEAQ (reference sequence). Written as DNA, the CDR3 is TGTGCCAGCAGAAGAACTAGCGGGTTAGAGACCCAGTACTTC. This encodes CASRRTSGLETQYF.